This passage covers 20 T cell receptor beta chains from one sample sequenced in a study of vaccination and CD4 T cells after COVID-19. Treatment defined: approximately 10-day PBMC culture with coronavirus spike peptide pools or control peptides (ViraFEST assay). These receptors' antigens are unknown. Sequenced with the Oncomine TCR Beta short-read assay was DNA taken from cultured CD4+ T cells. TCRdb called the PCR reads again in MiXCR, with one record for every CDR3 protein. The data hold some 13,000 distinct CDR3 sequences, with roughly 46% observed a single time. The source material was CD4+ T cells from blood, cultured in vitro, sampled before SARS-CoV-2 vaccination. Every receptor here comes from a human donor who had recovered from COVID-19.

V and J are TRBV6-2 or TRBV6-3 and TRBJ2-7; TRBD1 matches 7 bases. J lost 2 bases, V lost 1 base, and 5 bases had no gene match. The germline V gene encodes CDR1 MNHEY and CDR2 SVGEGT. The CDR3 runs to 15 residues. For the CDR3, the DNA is TGTGCCAGCAGTTACTTTACAGGGGACACCTACGAGCAGTACTTC. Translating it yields CASSYFTGDTYEQYF.

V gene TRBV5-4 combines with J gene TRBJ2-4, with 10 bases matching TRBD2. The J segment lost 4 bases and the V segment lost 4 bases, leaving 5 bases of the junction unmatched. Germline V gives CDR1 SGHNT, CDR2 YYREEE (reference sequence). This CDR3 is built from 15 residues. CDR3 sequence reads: CASSQRLAGKNIQYF. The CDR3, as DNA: TGTGCCAGCAGCCAGAGACTAGCGGGTAAAAACATTCAGTACTTC.

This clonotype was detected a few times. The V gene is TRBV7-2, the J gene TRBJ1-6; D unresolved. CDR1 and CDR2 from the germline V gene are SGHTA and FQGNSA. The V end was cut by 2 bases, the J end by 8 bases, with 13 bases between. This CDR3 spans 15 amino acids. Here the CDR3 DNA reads TGTGCCAGCAGCTTATATCTCTCTCTTGATTCACCCCTCCACTTT. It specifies CASSLYLSLDSPLHF.

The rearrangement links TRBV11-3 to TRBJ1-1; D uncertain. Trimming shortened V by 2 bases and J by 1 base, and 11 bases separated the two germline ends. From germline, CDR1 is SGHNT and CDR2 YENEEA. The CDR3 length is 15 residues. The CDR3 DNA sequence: TGTGCCAGCAGCTTACGAGCGGGAGCGAACACTGAAGCTTTCTTT. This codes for CASSLRAGANTEAFF.

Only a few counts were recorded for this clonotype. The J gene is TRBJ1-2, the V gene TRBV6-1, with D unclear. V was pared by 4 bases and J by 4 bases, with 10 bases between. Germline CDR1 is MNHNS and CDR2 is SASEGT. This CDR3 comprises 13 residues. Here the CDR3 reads CASSGRPPYGYTF. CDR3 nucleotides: TGTGCCAGCAGTGGAAGGCCGCCCTATGGCTACACCTTC.

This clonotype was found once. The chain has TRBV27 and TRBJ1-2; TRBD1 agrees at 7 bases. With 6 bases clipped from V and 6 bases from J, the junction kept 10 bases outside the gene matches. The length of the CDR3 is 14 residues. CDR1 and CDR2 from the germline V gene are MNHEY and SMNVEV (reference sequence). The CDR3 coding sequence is TGTGCCAGCAGGAATTCTGGGACAGTAGATGGCTACACCTTC. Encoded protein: CASRNSGTVDGYTF.

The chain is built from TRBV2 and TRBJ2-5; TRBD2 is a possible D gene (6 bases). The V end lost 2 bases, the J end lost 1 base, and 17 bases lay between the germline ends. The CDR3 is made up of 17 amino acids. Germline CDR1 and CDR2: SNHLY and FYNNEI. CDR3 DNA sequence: TGTGCCAGCAGTGAACGTTCGGGACGGGGGTCCCAAGAGACCCAGTACTTC. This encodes CASSERSGRGSQETQYF.

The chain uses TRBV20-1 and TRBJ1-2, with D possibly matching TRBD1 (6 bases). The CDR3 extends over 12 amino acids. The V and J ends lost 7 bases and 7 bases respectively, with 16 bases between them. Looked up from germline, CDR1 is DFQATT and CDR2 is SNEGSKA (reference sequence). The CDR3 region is CSVRPTGFGYTF. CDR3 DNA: TGCAGTGTTCGCCCAACAGGGTTTGGCTACACCTTC.

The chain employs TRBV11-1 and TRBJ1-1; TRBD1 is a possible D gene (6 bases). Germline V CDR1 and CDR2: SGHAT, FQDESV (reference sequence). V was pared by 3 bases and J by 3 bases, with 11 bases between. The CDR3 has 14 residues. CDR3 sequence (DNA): TGTGCCAGCAGCTTTAGCAGGACAGACACTGAAGCTTTCTTT. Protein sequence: CASSFSRTDTEAFF.

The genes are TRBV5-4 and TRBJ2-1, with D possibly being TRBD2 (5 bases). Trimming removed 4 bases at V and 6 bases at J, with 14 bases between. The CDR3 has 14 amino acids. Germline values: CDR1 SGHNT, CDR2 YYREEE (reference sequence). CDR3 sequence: CASSLNLARNEQFF. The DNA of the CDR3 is TGTGCCAGCAGCCTAAATCTAGCTCGCAATGAGCAGTTCTTC.

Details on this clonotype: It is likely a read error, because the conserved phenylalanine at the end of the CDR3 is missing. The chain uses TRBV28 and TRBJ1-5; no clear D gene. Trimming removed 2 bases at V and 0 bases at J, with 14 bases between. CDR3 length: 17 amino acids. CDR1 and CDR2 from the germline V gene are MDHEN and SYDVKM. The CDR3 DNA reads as TGTGCCAGCAGTTTAGTTAGGACCCTCTATAGCAATCAGCCCCAGCATTAT. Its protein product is CASSLVRTLYSNQPQHY.

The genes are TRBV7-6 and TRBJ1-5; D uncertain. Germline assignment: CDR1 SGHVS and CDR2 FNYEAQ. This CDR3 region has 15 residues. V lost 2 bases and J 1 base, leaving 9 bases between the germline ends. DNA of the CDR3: TGTGCCAGCAGCTTAAGCGGAGGGAGCAATCAGCCCCAGCATTTT. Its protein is CASSLSGGSNQPQHF.

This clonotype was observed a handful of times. This CDR3 is CASSSGAWNTEAFF. The CDR3 DNA sequence: TGTGCCAGTAGTAGCGGGGCCTGGAACACTGAAGCTTTCTTT. This chain connects TRBV19 to TRBJ1-1; D might be TRBD1 (5 bases). Germline CDR1 and CDR2: LNHDA and SQIVND (reference sequence). The CDR3 covers 14 residues. V lost 4 bases to trimming and J lost 1 base, with 10 bases between them.

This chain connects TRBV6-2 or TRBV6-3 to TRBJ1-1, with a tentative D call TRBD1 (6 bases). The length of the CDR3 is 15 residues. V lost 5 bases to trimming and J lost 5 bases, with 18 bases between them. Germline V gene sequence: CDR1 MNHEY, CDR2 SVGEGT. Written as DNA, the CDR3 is TGTGCCAGCAGTCGGAGGGGGGGCGGTGGGACTGAAGCTTTCTTT. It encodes CASSRRGGGGTEAFF.

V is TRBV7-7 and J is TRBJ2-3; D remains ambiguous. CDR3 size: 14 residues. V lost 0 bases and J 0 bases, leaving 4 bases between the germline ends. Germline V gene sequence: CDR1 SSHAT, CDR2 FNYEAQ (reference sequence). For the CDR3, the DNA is TGTGCCAGCAGCTTAGCCCTCAGCACAGATACGCAGTATTTT. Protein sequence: CASSLALSTDTQYF.

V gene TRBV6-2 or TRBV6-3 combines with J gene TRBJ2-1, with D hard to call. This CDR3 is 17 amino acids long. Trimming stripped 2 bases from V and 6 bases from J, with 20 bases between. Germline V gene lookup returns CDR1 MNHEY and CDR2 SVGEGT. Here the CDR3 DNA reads TGTGCCAGCAGTTACGGCCCGCCGGGTACACCTCTCAATGAGCAGTTCTTC. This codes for CASSYGPPGTPLNEQFF.

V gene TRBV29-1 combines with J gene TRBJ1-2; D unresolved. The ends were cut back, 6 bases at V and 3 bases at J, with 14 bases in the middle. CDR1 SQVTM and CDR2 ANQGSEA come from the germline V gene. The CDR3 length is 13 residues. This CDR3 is CSVAVGMDYGYTF. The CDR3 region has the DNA TGCAGCGTCGCCGTAGGGATGGACTATGGCTACACCTTC.

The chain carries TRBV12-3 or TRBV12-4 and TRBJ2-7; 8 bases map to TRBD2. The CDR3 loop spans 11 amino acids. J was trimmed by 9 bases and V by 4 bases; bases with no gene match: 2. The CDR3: CASSSGGRQYF. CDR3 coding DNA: TGTGCCAGCAGTTCGGGGGGGCGGCAGTACTTC.

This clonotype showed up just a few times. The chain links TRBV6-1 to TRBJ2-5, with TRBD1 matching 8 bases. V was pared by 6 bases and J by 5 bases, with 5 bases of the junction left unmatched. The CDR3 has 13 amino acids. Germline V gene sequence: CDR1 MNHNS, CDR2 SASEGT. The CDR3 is CASRPGGIETQYF. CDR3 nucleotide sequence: TGTGCCAGCAGACCAGGGGGCATTGAGACCCAGTACTTC.

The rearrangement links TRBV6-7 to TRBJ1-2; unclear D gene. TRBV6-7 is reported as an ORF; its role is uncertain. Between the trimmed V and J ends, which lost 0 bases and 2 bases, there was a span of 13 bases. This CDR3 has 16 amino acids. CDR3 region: CASSYSSGLRNYGYTF. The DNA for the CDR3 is TGTGCCAGCAGTTACTCGAGCGGGTTAAGAAACTATGGCTACACCTTC.